The clone carrying this TCR beta chain was observed a handful of times. Its antigen is as yet unknown. Trimming took off 8 bases at V and 11 bases at J, with 22 bases between the two ends. Per germline, CDR1 MGHRA and CDR2 YSYEKL. This CDR3 is built from 14 residues. These data originate in a study of beta chain features in type 1 diabetes. Study-wide results and limits: Shorter TCRB CDR3s, moderately but significantly so, were found in Type 1 diabetes patients in all four CD4+ subsets.

Expressed TCRB transcripts were sequenced after all isolated RNA was converted to cDNA. The data were produced by immunoSEQ multiplex PCR, yet TCRdb's version contains in-frame clones alone and is incomplete. The sample includes under 300,000 clones, 8% of them seen just once. The clonotype comes from a woman between 18 and 29 years old in good health. Sample: central memory CD4+ T cells from blood. The rearrangement joins TRBV4-1 to TRBJ1-3, with a weak D call TRBD1 (6 bases). The CDR3 bases are TGCGCCAGCCGGGACACCAGCCGGGTAGACTCCATATATTTT. Residues: CASRDTSRVDSIYF.